The present TCR beta chain was sequenced within a study of blood T cells in healthy people across ages. Study outcomes and limitations: Investigators viewed diversity estimates from one million T cells as underestimates, the study reported.

About this clonotype itself: Antigen specificity is unknown.

With a J-beta primer mix and a sample-barcoded 5' primer, a second PCR ran about 6 to 11 cycles. TCRdb re-called the 5' RACE reads through MiXCR, storing one row per CDR3 protein. This repertoire shows around 1,000,000 distinct CDR3 sequences, around 25% found once; its top ten account for less than 0.75%. Every sample gave at least 5 micrograms of total RNA when it was extracted. The length of the CDR3 is 15 residues. The V and J ends lost 7 bases and 2 bases respectively, with 17 bases between them. Looked up from germline, CDR1 is SQVTM and CDR2 is ANQGSEA. These data also formed part of another study, on T cells of mothers and their children. That source adds: At a rate of around 1.6 ug per 15 ul, cDNA synthesis received all of the extracted RNA. Mother-child pairs who were related displayed a slightly higher overlap than unrelated pairs, a difference that was non-significant.

The gene calls are TRBV29-1 and TRBJ2-2; D perhaps matches TRBD1 (6 bases). The material sequenced was blood. This clonotype originated in a girl aged 2-15 years in good health. CDR3 sequence: CSALGADRNTGELFF. CDR3 nucleotide sequence: TGCAGCGCTCTAGGGGCGGACAGAAACACCGGGGAGCTGTTTTTT.